The clone carrying this TCR beta chain was detected many times. V dropped 6 bases and J dropped 10; count of bases not matched to a gene: 9. Germline V gene lookup returns CDR1 MNHEY and CDR2 SMNVEV (reference sequence). The CDR3 sequence is 15 residues long. The data were taken from a study of T cells in Graves' hyperthyroidism and ophthalmopathy. Amplification targeted TCR beta CDR3 regions from RNA transcripts. Using the HTBI primer set, a first-round RT-PCR was run on the TCR CDR3. In TCRdb, the multiplex PCR reads were re-called with MiXCR into one record per CDR3 protein. The sample has under 350,000 distinct CDR3 sequences; 15% to 20% are singletons.

The sample taken for sequencing was blood. This TCR derives from a woman aged 55 to 70 with Graves' ophthalmopathy. The gene calls are TRBV27 and TRBJ2-1; 13 bases are a match to TRBD2. The CDR3 bases are TGTGCCAGCAGGGCGGGACTAGCGGGATCGGGAGAGCAGTTCTTC. It encodes CASRAGLAGSGEQFF.